What follows are 20 T cell receptor beta chains derived from one specimen sequenced in a study of identical twins. From the 5' RACE reads, TCRdb called clonotypes with MiXCR, one entry per CDR3 protein. The sample carries some 1,600,000 distinct CDR3 sequences, about 32% recorded once. Sequencing was carried out using cord blood. All receptors come from a newborn girl in good health.

The V gene is TRBV20-1, the J gene TRBJ2-5; D is unresolved. Between the trimmed V and J ends, which lost 3 bases and 11 bases, there was a span of 28 bases. CDR1 is DFQATT, CDR2 SNEGSKA, per germline (reference sequence). The CDR3 contains 16 residues. CDR3 loop: CSASVWEHGRSDEQYF. CDR3 bases: TGCAGTGCTAGTGTATGGGAACACGGTAGATCGGATGAGCAGTACTTC.

The gene calls are TRBV25-1 and TRBJ2-1; 12 positions agree with TRBD2. Per germline, CDR1 MGHDK and CDR2 SYGVNS. The V and J ends lost 6 bases and 9 bases, in that order; junction bases with no gene match: 6. This CDR3 is built from 14 residues. The CDR3 reads CASRGASGRGEQFF. The CDR3, as DNA: TGTGCCAGCAGGGGGGCTAGCGGGAGGGGTGAGCAGTTCTTC. Filled out from reference TRBV25-1 and TRBJ2-1, the complete variable domain reads EADIYQTPRYLVIGTGKKITLECSQTMGHDKMYWYQQDPGMELHLIHYSYGVNSTEKGDLSSESTVSRIRTEHFPLTLESARPSHTSQYLCASRGASGRGEQFFGPGTRLTVL.

This clonotype was counted between two and nine times. V gene TRBV20-1 combines with J gene TRBJ2-4; TRBD2 might be the D (6 bases). The CDR3 extends over 15 amino acids. Trimming took 6 bases from V and 6 from J, leaving 21 bases between them. CDR1 DFQATT and CDR2 SNEGSKA come from the germline V gene (reference sequence). The CDR3 DNA is TGCAGTGCAGCTGGGGGGTCGGCGTGGGGAAACATTCAGTACTTC. Translated, it gives CSAAGGSAWGNIQYF.

The DNA for the CDR3 is TGTGCCAGCAGTTTGGCTAGCGGGAGCGGGGAGCAGTACTTC. As protein: CASSLASGSGEQYF. The V call is TRBV12-3 or TRBV12-4, the J call TRBJ2-4; 10 bases align to TRBD2. Trimming took 3 bases from V and 13 from J; bases not matched to a gene: 9. This CDR3 comprises 14 residues.

The chain combines TRBV29-1 with TRBJ1-1; D unclear. CDR1 and CDR2 from the germline V gene are SQVTM and ANQGSEA. The CDR3 runs to 10 residues. The ends were cut back, 4 bases at V and 7 bases at J, with 7 bases in the middle. The CDR3 reads CSVVEGEAFF. CDR3 nucleotide sequence: TGCAGCGTTGTGGAGGGTGAAGCTTTCTTT.

This chain joins TRBV24-1 and TRBJ1-4, with D perhaps TRBD1 (5 bases). V lost 5 bases and J lost 7, with 10 bases in between. CDR1 and CDR2 (germline): KGHDR, SFDVKD. The length of the CDR3 is 13 residues. This chain's CDR3 is CATSGPGSEKLFF. CDR3 in DNA: TGTGCCACCAGTGGGCCAGGGAGTGAAAAACTGTTTTTT.

This clonotype was seen repeatedly, ten times or more. This sequence joins TRBV6-2 or TRBV6-3 and TRBJ1-2; possible D gene TRBD1, 6 bases. The V gene's germline CDR1 is MNHEY and CDR2 SVGEGT. The CDR3 runs 15 residues. V gave up 6 bases and J gave up 5 bases, with 19 bases separating them. CDR3 DNA: TGTGCCAGCAGAGGTTCCATCGAGGGGGAATATGGCTACACCTTC. The encoded protein is CASRGSIEGEYGYTF.

The chain uses TRBV6-1 and TRBJ2-3; 14 bases align to TRBD2. CDR1 MNHNS and CDR2 SASEGT come from the germline V gene. CDR3 length: 16 residues. V lost 0 bases to trimming and J lost 5 bases; unmatched junction nucleotides: 1. DNA of the CDR3: TGTGCCAGCAGTGAAGCCGGGACTAGCGGGAGAGATACGCAGTATTTT. This gives the protein CASSEAGTSGRDTQYF.

This clonotype was picked up a small number of times. The J gene is TRBJ2-1, the V gene TRBV28; 7 nucleotides agree with TRBD2. The trim removed 7 bases at V and 5 bases at J, leaving 5 bases unmatched. This CDR3 spans 13 amino acids. Germline CDR1 and CDR2: MDHEN and SYDVKM. In DNA form, the CDR3 reads TGTGCCAGCACCCGGGACTATGACAATGAGCAGTTCTTC. This translates into CASTRDYDNEQFF.

This clonotype was counted between two and nine times. Sequence at one end of the junction differs from germline and may be a read error. The gene calls are TRBV6-1 and TRBJ2-1; 12 nucleotides align to TRBD2. Germline CDR1 and CDR2: MNHNS and SASEGT. The CDR3 totals 15 residues. CDR3 in amino acids: CASTELAGGYNEQFF. In DNA form, the CDR3 reads TGTGCCAGCACTGAACTAGCGGGGGGCTACAATGAGCAGTTCTTC.

The V gene is TRBV20-1, the J gene TRBJ1-5; 7 positions match TRBD1. The V and J ends lost 3 bases and 0 bases, in that order; junction bases with no gene match: 5. The CDR3 contains 15 residues. Germline assignment: CDR1 DFQATT and CDR2 SNEGSKA (reference sequence). The CDR3 region has the DNA TGCAGTGCTAGCGTAGGGGGCTATAGCAATCAGCCCCAGCATTTT. It yields the protein CSASVGGYSNQPQHF.

There are a few counts of this clonotype. The rearrangement uses TRBV5-6 and TRBJ2-1, with 10 positions matching TRBD2. Germline trimming cut 0 bases from V and 9 bases from J; bases unmatched to any gene: 6. This CDR3 spans 15 amino acids. CDR1 and CDR2 (germline): SGHDT, YYEEEE. The CDR3 here is CASSLAASGRIEQFF. Written as DNA, the CDR3 is TGTGCCAGCAGCTTGGCTGCTAGCGGGAGAATTGAGCAGTTCTTC.

This clonotype was found many times. The chain uses TRBV25-1 and TRBJ2-7; TRBD1 aligns across 8 bases. The CDR3 is 15 amino acids. From germline, CDR1 is MGHDK and CDR2 SYGVNS. V dropped 4 bases and J dropped 1; count of bases not matched to a gene: 6. CDR3 region: CASSGGQALSYEQYF. CDR3 bases: TGTGCCAGCAGTGGGGGACAGGCTCTATCCTACGAGCAGTACTTC.

The V gene is TRBV27, the J gene TRBJ2-7; the match to TRBD2 covers 13 bases. The end of the DNA fits TRBJ2-5 better, so the J call may be wrong. Germline V lookup: CDR1 MNHEY, CDR2 SMNVEV (reference sequence). This CDR3 contains 17 residues. The CDR3 DNA reads TGTGCCAGCAGTTTCAAGACCGGGACTAGCGGGAAGGAGACCCAGTACTTC. It codes for CASSFKTGTSGKETQYF.

In this sample, this clonotype turned up many times. The rearrangement joins TRBV4-2 to TRBJ2-7; possibly TRBD1 or TRBD2 for D (6 bases each). The CDR3 runs to 14 residues. V was cut by 1 base and J by 3 bases, with 10 bases left in between. Germline V gene data show CDR1 as LGHNA and CDR2 as YNFKEQ. The CDR3 sequence is CASSQAGAVYEQYF. CDR3 nucleotides: TGTGCCAGCAGCCAAGCGGGGGCCGTCTACGAGCAGTACTTC.

With respect to this clonotype: A read error may be the cause here, since a much bigger clone is one base away. This sequence joins TRBV10-3 and TRBJ1-5; 10 bases match TRBD1. J gave up 2 bases and V 6 bases, and 1 base lay outside the gene matches. The length of the CDR3 is 14 residues. The germline CDR1 and CDR2 sequences are ENHRY and SYGVKD. Written as DNA, the CDR3 is TGTGCCATCAGGGGGACAGGGGGCAATCAGCCCCAGCATTTT. It specifies CAIRGTGGNQPQHF.

On this clonotype: Since a much larger clone is just one base distant, this may be a read error. V usage is TRBV6-6 and J usage is TRBJ1-2; TRBD1 matches at 7 bases. Germline CDR1 is MNHNY and CDR2 is SVGAGI (reference sequence). There are 13 residues in the CDR3. As DNA, the CDR3 is TGTGCCGGCAGTTATGACAGGGAGTATGGCTACACCTTC. Translation: CAGSYDREYGYTF.

The CDR3 DNA reads TGCGCCAGCAGCGGACATAATTCACCCCTCCACTTT. Translation: CASSGHNSPLHF. The V gene is TRBV5-1, the J gene TRBJ1-6; D remains unclear. The CDR3 has 12 amino acids. V was shortened by 4 bases and J by 5 bases, with 4 bases between the two germline ends. Germline V gene data show CDR1 as SGHRS and CDR2 as YFSETQ.

The chain has TRBV6-5 and TRBJ2-2; no firm D call. The CDR3 consists of 13 residues. Germline assignment: CDR1 MNHEY and CDR2 SVGAGI. Trimming shortened V by 8 bases and J by 3 bases, and 10 bases separated the two germline ends. The CDR3 DNA is TGTGCCAGCGCCGGAAGTTACACCGGGGAGCTGTTTTTT. It specifies CASAGSYTGELFF.

In regard to this clonotype: Since the CDR3 does not end with the conserved phenylalanine or tryptophan, this likely comes from a read error. The rearrangement links TRBV10-3 to TRBJ2-1; 10 positions agree with TRBD1. The CDR3 is made up of 13 amino acids. J gave up 6 bases and V 6 bases, and 2 bases lay outside the gene matches. Germline lookup yields CDR1 ENHRY and CDR2 SYGVKD. The CDR3 spells CAISGTGVNEQFS. In nucleotides, the CDR3 is TGTGCCATCAGCGGGACAGGGGTCAATGAGCAGTTCTCC.